The 6 T cell receptor beta chains below come from one sample, sequenced in a study of cytomegalovirus exposure and HLA in healthy donors. The PCR was carried out with 60 Vbeta primers and 13 Jbeta primers. Some clones are missing from TCRdb's copy, which holds only in-frame ones; the method was immunoSEQ multiplex PCR. This table holds some 140,000 clones, approximately 70% found once. Sample: PBMCs. Every receptor here comes from a middle-aged woman in good health and CMV-seronegative.

The rearrangement uses TRBV6-1 and TRBJ1-6, with a tentative D call TRBD1 (5 bases). Trimming took off 2 bases at V and 0 bases at J, with 11 bases between the two ends. CDR1 and CDR2 from the germline V gene are MNHNS and SASEGT. This CDR3 region has 17 residues. CDR3 amino acids: CASSETTGSSYNSPLHF. In nucleotides, the CDR3 is TGTGCCAGCAGTGAAACTACAGGTAGCTCCTATAATTCACCCCTCCACTTT.

The chain combines TRBV6-6 with TRBJ2-1; 9 positions agree with TRBD2. V shed 4 bases, J shed 7 bases, and the junction held 5 bases outside the gene matches. The CDR3 contains 14 residues. Germline-derived CDR1 and CDR2 are MNHNY and SVGAGI (reference sequence). This CDR3 reads CASSSAGGRNEQFF. In nucleotides, the CDR3 is TGTGCCAGCAGTTCTGCGGGGGGGAGGAATGAGCAGTTCTTC.

The rearrangement links TRBV6-1 to TRBJ2-7, with 7 bases aligning to TRBD1. Germline CDR1 and CDR2: MNHNS and SASEGT. J was trimmed by 3 bases and V by 3 bases; bases with no gene match: 2. The length of the CDR3 is 13 residues. The CDR3 loop reads CASSDWDSYEQYF. CDR3 DNA: TGTGCCAGCAGTGATTGGGACAGCTACGAGCAGTACTTC.

The rearrangement links TRBV5-1 to TRBJ2-3, with TRBD2 matching over 7 bases. Germline-derived CDR1 and CDR2 are SGHRS and YFSETQ. The CDR3 spans 16 residues. The V gene end was trimmed by 5 bases and the J gene end by 0 bases; junction bases not matched to a gene: 9. DNA of the CDR3: TGCGCCAGCAGTCCGGGACTAAGGGTGAGCACAGATACGCAGTATTTT. Translation gives CASSPGLRVSTDTQYF.

The chain has TRBV14 and TRBJ2-1; 12 bases line up with TRBD2. The CDR3 extends over 17 amino acids. Losses at the gene ends were 3 bases for V and 2 bases for J; bases not matched to a gene: 5. Germline CDR1 is SGHDN and CDR2 is FVKESK. The CDR3, as DNA: TGTGCCAGCAGCCAGTACAGACTAGCGGGGGCCTACAATGAGCAGTTCTTC. Its protein is CASSQYRLAGAYNEQFF.

In DNA form, the CDR3 reads TGTGCCAGCAGTTTGCCTCAGGGGGCATCCGGGGAGCTGTTTTTT. It specifies CASSLPQGASGELFF. The rearrangement links TRBV5-6 to TRBJ2-2; TRBD1 aligns across 8 bases. V shed 5 bases and J 6 bases; nucleotides not matched to a gene: 9. CDR1 is SGHDT, CDR2 YYEEEE, per germline. The CDR3 is 15 amino acids.